What follows are 16 T cell receptor beta chains derived from one specimen sequenced in a study of STAT5B mutations in CD4+ large granular lymphocyte leukemia. Assay used: immunoSEQ multiplex PCR; TCRdb lists only in-frame clones, some missing. The profile shows roughly 19,000 clones, roughly 77% of them singletons. Input material: CD4+ T cells from blood buffy coats. The receptors come from a human donor in good health.

The V and J genes are TRBV29-1 and TRBJ1-1; no definite D call. In germline, CDR1 is SQVTM, CDR2 ANQGSEA. Trimming took 7 bases from V and 3 from J, leaving 12 bases between them. The CDR3 runs 12 residues. CDR3 region: CSGRQRDTEAFF. The CDR3 region has the DNA TGCAGCGGTAGACAACGAGACACTGAAGCTTTCTTT.

This clone has a handful of counts. CDR3 sequence reads: CASRKGRSNYEQYF. Written as DNA, the CDR3 is TGTGCCAGCAGAAAGGGGCGGAGTAACTACGAGCAGTACTTC. V usage is TRBV6-7 and J usage is TRBJ2-7, with a weak D call TRBD1 (5 bases). TRBV6-7 is reported as an ORF; its role is uncertain. V lost 6 bases, J lost 3 bases, and 15 bases lay in between. The CDR3 covers 14 residues.

The chain carries TRBV5-1 and TRBJ2-3, with a tentative D call TRBD1 (5 bases). The germline V gene encodes CDR1 SGHRS and CDR2 YFSETQ. The CDR3 length is 14 residues. Deletions cut 1 base from V and 1 base from J, with 7 bases between. The CDR3 loop reads CASSLRGGTDTQYF. The CDR3 DNA follows: TGCGCCAGCAGCTTGAGGGGTGGCACAGATACGCAGTATTTT.

The sample holds a few counts of this clone. The chain is built from TRBV7-9 and TRBJ2-1; 11 positions agree with TRBD2. V lost 8 bases, J lost 6 bases, and 3 bases stayed unmatched. The CDR3 spans 13 residues. The germline V gene encodes CDR1 SEHNR and CDR2 FQNEAQ (reference sequence). CDR3 sequence reads: CASGTSGFNEQFF. The CDR3 bases are TGTGCCAGCGGGACTAGCGGTTTCAATGAGCAGTTCTTC.

This sequence joins TRBV28 and TRBJ2-7; 9 bases are shared with TRBD1. Germline V gives CDR1 MDHEN, CDR2 SYDVKM. This CDR3 region has 13 residues. J was trimmed by 5 bases and V by 11 bases; bases with no gene match: 10. The CDR3: CARLRDRVHEQYF. CDR3 bases: TGTGCCCGCCTCCGGGACAGGGTCCACGAGCAGTACTTC.

This chain joins TRBV27 and TRBJ2-7, with 9 bases that match TRBD1. This CDR3 has 14 residues. Germline CDR1 MNHEY, CDR2 SMNVEV (reference sequence). V was pared by 2 bases and J by 4 bases, with 3 bases of the junction left unmatched. DNA for the CDR3: TGTGCCAGCAGTTTAAGGACAGGGGAGTACGAGCAGTACTTC. It encodes CASSLRTGEYEQYF.

The rearrangement joins TRBV7-6 to TRBJ2-7; 14 bases agree with TRBD2. There are 17 residues in the CDR3. The germline CDR1 and CDR2 sequences are SGHVS and FNYEAQ. V lost 5 bases to trimming and J lost 3 bases; unmatched junction nucleotides: 9. CDR3 sequence: CASSLGTSGGRYYEQYF. The CDR3 DNA reads as TGTGCCAGCAGCCTGGGGACTAGCGGGGGACGATACTACGAGCAGTACTTC.

The V gene is TRBV2, the J gene TRBJ2-7; 10 positions match TRBD2. V shed 3 bases, J shed 0 bases, and the junction held 14 bases outside the gene matches. Germline-derived CDR1 and CDR2 are SNHLY and FYNNEI. This CDR3 contains 19 residues. CDR3 sequence reads: CASSEKGLAGAISSYEQYF. Here the CDR3 DNA reads TGTGCCAGCAGTGAGAAAGGGCTAGCGGGGGCTATAAGCTCCTACGAGCAGTACTTC.

This clone turned up a few times. The V and J genes are TRBV5-1 and TRBJ2-1; 14 bases line up with TRBD2. The CDR3 runs to 15 residues. Germline CDR1 is SGHRS and CDR2 is YFSETQ. V gave up 4 bases and J gave up 7 bases; unmatched junction bases: 4. The CDR3 DNA sequence: TGCGCCAGCAGCCCCGGGACTAGCGGGAGTAATGAGCAGTTCTTC. As protein: CASSPGTSGSNEQFF.

This clone has more than one count but fewer than ten. CDR3 in amino acids: CASSLKVRNTEAFF. CDR3 nucleotides: TGTGCCAGCAGTTTAAAGGTCAGGAACACTGAAGCTTTCTTT. The rearrangement uses TRBV27 and TRBJ1-1; D unresolved. The V end was cut by 2 bases, the J end by 1 base, with 8 bases between. Germline-derived CDR1 and CDR2 are MNHEY and SMNVEV (reference sequence). The CDR3 runs 14 residues.

This chain links TRBV25-1 with TRBJ1-5, with D perhaps matching TRBD1 (5 bases). V was pared by 3 bases and J by 1 base, with 10 bases between. Germline CDR1 MGHDK, CDR2 SYGVNS. The CDR3 contains 15 residues. CDR3 in amino acids: CASSDGGMSNQPQHF. DNA for the CDR3: TGTGCCAGCAGTGATGGGGGTATGAGCAATCAGCCCCAGCATTTT.

The V gene is TRBV27, the J gene TRBJ2-7, with 10 bases identical to TRBD2. Germline V gene data show CDR1 as MNHEY and CDR2 as SMNVEV (reference sequence). CDR3 length: 14 residues. With V trimmed by 5 bases and J by 7 bases, 8 bases remained unmatched. CDR3 loop: CASSGPSGSGEQYF. CDR3 nucleotide sequence: TGTGCCAGCAGTGGGCCTAGCGGGAGTGGAGAGCAGTACTTC.

The J gene is TRBJ1-6, the V gene TRBV27; no definite D call. The germline V gene encodes CDR1 MNHEY and CDR2 SMNVEV (reference sequence). CDR3 length: 14 residues. Trimming removed 6 bases from V and 6 bases from J, with 12 bases in between. CDR3: CASSRETSNSPLHF. The CDR3 DNA is TGTGCCAGCAGCCGGGAGACAAGTAATTCACCCCTCCACTTT.

The chain recombines TRBV6-4 with TRBJ2-7; the D is unclear. This CDR3 contains 13 residues. Germline CDR1 is MRHNA and CDR2 is SNTAGT. V lost 7 bases and J 3 bases, leaving 13 bases between the germline ends. The CDR3 DNA reads as TGTGCCAGCAACTCCCCGAAACACTACGAGCAGTACTTC. This codes for CASNSPKHYEQYF.

The CDR3 region has the DNA TGTGCCAGCAGACCCTGGACAGTTAACAATCAGCCCCAGCATTTT. Its protein is CASRPWTVNNQPQHF. The rearrangement links TRBV6-6 to TRBJ1-5; TRBD1 is a possible D gene (6 bases). Looked up from germline, CDR1 is MNHNY and CDR2 is SVGAGI (reference sequence). The V end lost 6 bases, the J end lost 3 bases, and 15 bases lay between the germline ends. The CDR3 has 15 residues.

This clone was observed a few times. The rearrangement links TRBV6-5 to TRBJ1-5; D is possibly TRBD1 (5 bases). V lost 6 bases and J lost 6, with 15 bases in between. The germline V gene encodes CDR1 MNHEY and CDR2 SVGAGI. CDR3 length equals 14 residues. CDR3 residues: CASSPSGRGQPQHF. The CDR3 DNA is TGTGCCAGCAGCCCTTCAGGGAGGGGTCAGCCCCAGCATTTT.